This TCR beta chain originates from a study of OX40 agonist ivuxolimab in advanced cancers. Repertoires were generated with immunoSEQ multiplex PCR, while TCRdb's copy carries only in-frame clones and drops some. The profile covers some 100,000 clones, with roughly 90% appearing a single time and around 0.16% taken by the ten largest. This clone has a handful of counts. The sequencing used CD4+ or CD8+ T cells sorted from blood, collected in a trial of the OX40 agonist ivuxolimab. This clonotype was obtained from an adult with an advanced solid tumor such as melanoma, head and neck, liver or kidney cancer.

In DNA form, the CDR3 reads TGTGCCAGTAGGCCCGGACAGGGAACATCGGAAAAACTGTTTTTT. This codes for CASRPGQGTSEKLFF. J is TRBJ1-4 and V is TRBV19; 8 bases match TRBD1. Germline loops: CDR1 LNHDA, CDR2 SQIVND (reference sequence). The CDR3 is 15 amino acids. Trimming removed 6 bases from V and 8 bases from J; junction bases left unmatched: 11.